The entry below describes one T cell receptor (beta chain). Its specificity is unknown. The data were obtained in a study of T cell repertoires in cytomegalovirus infection. Looking at the study overall: Carrying CMV and the relevant HLA type showed in public TCR beta signatures.

Findings and caveats of the study: CMV-specific HLA-C-restricted TCR beta clonotypes dominated the ex vivo response.

J gave up 2 bases and V 0 bases, and 13 bases lay outside the gene matches. Germline CDR1 and CDR2: MNHEY and SVGEGT. This CDR3 has 21 residues. TCRdb redid the calling of the reads with MiXCR, one entry per CDR3 protein. The data contain hundreds of thousands of distinct CDR3 sequences, around 24% of them singletons. The chain couples TRBV6-2 or TRBV6-3 to TRBJ2-3; 14 bases line up with TRBD2. Sequenced sample: CD8+ T cells from PBMCs. This sequence was found in a human donor in good health (CMV status not recorded). Some clones in this sample may be carry-over from other donors' samples. CDR3 loop: CASSYSIGLAGGGRPTDTQYF. CDR3 DNA: TGTGCCAGCAGTTACTCGATAGGACTAGCGGGGGGCGGGCGCCCCACAGATACGCAGTATTTT.